This entry lists 14 T cell receptor beta chains sequenced from one sample in a study of immune cell composition in non-small cell lung cancer. The method was immunoSEQ multiplex PCR; TCRdb's version includes in-frame clones alone and lacks a portion of them. In the table there are about 14,000 clones, about 70% of which are singletons. What was sequenced was lung tumor tissue. The source is a human donor with non-small cell lung cancer.

The chain carries TRBV6-1 and TRBJ1-6; possibly TRBD1 for D (6 bases). The V gene lost 6 bases and the J gene lost 8 bases, with 17 bases spanning the gap. CDR1 and CDR2 from the germline V gene are MNHNS and SASEGT. The CDR3 is made up of 15 amino acids. Written as DNA, the CDR3 is TGTGCCAGCAGGGTTACACAGGGACCCGATTCACCCCTCCACTTT. Amino acids: CASRVTQGPDSPLHF.

The chain uses TRBV5-1 and TRBJ1-2; TRBD1 matches at 8 bases. The V and J ends lost 2 bases and 8 bases, in that order; junction bases with no gene match: 5. The CDR3 contains 13 residues. Germline CDR1 reads SGHRS; CDR2 reads YFSETQ. In DNA form, the CDR3 reads TGCGCCAGCAGCTTACAGGGGGGATACGGCTACACCTTC. Amino acids: CASSLQGGYGYTF.

This clone is medium-sized (0.01 to 0.1%) within its sample. This chain joins TRBV2 and TRBJ1-2, with 10 positions matching TRBD1. The germline V gene encodes CDR1 SNHLY and CDR2 FYNNEI. The V gene end was trimmed by 10 bases and the J gene end by 1 base; junction bases not matched to a gene: 3. This CDR3 has 13 amino acids. CDR3 loop: CATGTGDNYGYTF. The CDR3 DNA follows: TGTGCCACCGGGACAGGGGATAACTATGGCTACACCTTC.

This clone was counted only a few times. The chain employs TRBV4-1 and TRBJ2-3; 12 bases align to TRBD2. The V segment lost 0 bases and the J segment 4 bases; nucleotides outside the gene matches: 5. Per germline, CDR1 MGHRA and CDR2 YSYEKL. The CDR3 runs to 17 residues. The CDR3 DNA sequence: TGCGCCAGCAGCCAAGATCGCGCTAGCGGGAGGGCAGATACGCAGTATTTT. This sequence encodes CASSQDRASGRADTQYF.

The CDR3 reads CASSLTGGSSYNEQFF. In nucleotides, the CDR3 is TGTGCCAGCAGCTTAACCGGCGGGAGCTCCTACAATGAGCAGTTCTTC. The J gene is TRBJ2-1, the V gene TRBV7-3; 7 bases are a match to TRBD2. This CDR3 is 16 amino acids long. In germline, CDR1 is SGHTA, CDR2 FQGTGA. V was pared by 0 bases and J by 0 bases, with 2 bases of the junction left unmatched.

This clone appeared a single time. CDR3 sequence (DNA): TGCGCCAGCAGGGAATTAGCGGGGCCCGGAAGTGAGCAGTTCTTC. Protein product: CASRELAGPGSEQFF. This chain links TRBV5-1 with TRBJ2-1; 8 nucleotides align to TRBD2. Germline assignment: CDR1 SGHRS and CDR2 YFSETQ. V lost 5 bases and J lost 9; bases outside the gene matches: 13. This CDR3 comprises 15 residues.

The chain is built from TRBV2 and TRBJ2-7; D perhaps matches TRBD2 (6 bases). The germline V gene has CDR1 SNHLY and CDR2 FYNNEI. The CDR3 is 15 residues long. With 6 bases removed from V and 7 bases from J, the gap between germline ends came to 22 bases. CDR3 amino acids: CASRPGGAKLREQYF. The CDR3 DNA reads as TGTGCCAGCAGGCCAGGCGGGGCTAAGTTGCGAGAGCAGTACTTC. Together with reference TRBV2 and TRBJ2-7, the CDR3 gives the full variable domain: EPEVTQTPSHQVTQMGQEVILRCVPISNHLYFYWYRQILGQKVEFLVSFYNNEISEKSEIFDDQFSVERPDGSNFTLKIRSTKLEDSAMYFCASRPGGAKLREQYFGPGTRLTVT.

J is TRBJ2-5 and V is TRBV9; 8 bases fit TRBD2. There are 13 residues in the CDR3. Germline V gene lookup returns CDR1 SGDLS and CDR2 YYNGEE. V lost 4 bases, J lost 5 bases, and 4 bases stayed unmatched. CDR3 region: CASSKRGGETQYF. CDR3 in DNA: TGTGCCAGCAGCAAACGGGGGGGCGAGACCCAGTACTTC. The full variable domain, its missing parts supplied by reference TRBV9 and TRBJ2-5, is DSGVTQTPKHLITATGQRVTLRCSPRSGDLSVYWYQQSLDQGLQFLIQYYNGEERAKGNILERFSAQQFPDLHSELNLSSLELGDSALYFCASSKRGGETQYFGPGTRLLVL.

This sequence joins TRBV7-2 and TRBJ2-2; D might be TRBD2 (7 bases). Germline-derived CDR1 and CDR2 are SGHTA and FQGNSA. The ends were cut back, 5 bases at V and 6 bases at J, with 16 bases in the middle. The CDR3 is 15 residues long. CDR3 sequence (DNA): TGTGCCAGCAGCCGGCTGGGGGGGGGCCCCGGGGAGCTGTTTTTT. Translation: CASSRLGGGPGELFF.

The J gene is TRBJ2-7, the V gene TRBV6-1; 8 bases map to TRBD1. This CDR3 comprises 15 residues. Germline-derived CDR1 and CDR2 are MNHNS and SASEGT. The junction had 14 bases not matched to a gene; V was cut back by 11 bases and J by 2 bases. The CDR3 loop is CACLDPPTGAYEQYF. CDR3 bases: TGTGCCTGCCTTGACCCGCCGACAGGGGCCTACGAGCAGTACTTC.

The J gene is TRBJ2-7, the V gene TRBV5-1; D is possibly TRBD2 (6 bases). V was cut by 4 bases and J by 5 bases, with 16 bases left in between. This CDR3 is 14 amino acids long. Germline-derived CDR1 and CDR2 are SGHRS and YFSETQ. The CDR3 DNA follows: TGCGCCAGCAGCCGGGACTCCGGCCTCGACGAGCAGTACTTC. It yields the protein CASSRDSGLDEQYF.

This chain links TRBV11-2 with TRBJ1-3, with TRBD1 matching over 8 bases. Looked up from germline, CDR1 is SGHAT and CDR2 is FQNNGV. This CDR3 comprises 14 residues. With V trimmed by 4 bases and J by 8 bases, 7 bases remained unmatched. The CDR3 reads CASSSRQGADTIYF. CDR3 DNA sequence: TGTGCCAGCAGCTCCCGCCAGGGGGCGGACACCATATATTTT.

The table lists this clone with a count of one. The chain employs TRBV7-3 and TRBJ1-1; D call uncertain. The V end was cut by 5 bases, the J end by 7 bases, with 11 bases between. The CDR3 has 12 amino acids. Germline V gene data show CDR1 as SGHTA and CDR2 as FQGTGA. CDR3 nucleotides: TGTGCCAGCAGCCCCGGAGGCATTGAAGCTTTCTTT. It yields the protein CASSPGGIEAFF.

The chain employs TRBV21-1 and TRBJ1-1; the D segment call TRBD1 is taken from the table without a DNA check. TRBV21-1 is reported as a pseudogene. CDR3 size: 15 residues. CDR3 loop: CASSWDKRVDTEAFF. CDR3 in DNA: TGTGCCAGCAGCTGGGACAAGAGGGTAGACACTGAAGCTTTCTTT.